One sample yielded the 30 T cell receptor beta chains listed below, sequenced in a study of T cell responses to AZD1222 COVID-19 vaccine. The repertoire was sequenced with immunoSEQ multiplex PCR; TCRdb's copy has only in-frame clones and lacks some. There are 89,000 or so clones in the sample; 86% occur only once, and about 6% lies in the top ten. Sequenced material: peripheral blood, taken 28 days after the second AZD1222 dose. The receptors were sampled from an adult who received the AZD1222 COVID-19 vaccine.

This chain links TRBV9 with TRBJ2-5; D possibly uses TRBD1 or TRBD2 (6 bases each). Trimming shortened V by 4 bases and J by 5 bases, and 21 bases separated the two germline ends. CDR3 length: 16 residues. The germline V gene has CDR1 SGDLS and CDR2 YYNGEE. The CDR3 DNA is TGTGCCAGCAGCCCAGGGGTAGGGACTTCCCTCGAGACCCAGTACTTC. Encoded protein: CASSPGVGTSLETQYF.

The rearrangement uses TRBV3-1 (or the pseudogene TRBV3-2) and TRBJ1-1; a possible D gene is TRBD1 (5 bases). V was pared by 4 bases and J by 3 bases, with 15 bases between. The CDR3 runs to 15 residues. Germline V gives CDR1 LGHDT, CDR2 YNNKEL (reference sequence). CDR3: CASSPFSGGDTEAFF. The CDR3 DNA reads TGTGCCAGCAGCCCATTTTCGGGGGGGGACACTGAAGCTTTCTTT.

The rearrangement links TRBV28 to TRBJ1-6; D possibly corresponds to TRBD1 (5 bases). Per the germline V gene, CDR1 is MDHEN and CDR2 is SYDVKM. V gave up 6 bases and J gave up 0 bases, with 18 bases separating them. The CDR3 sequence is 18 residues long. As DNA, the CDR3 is TGTGCCAGCAGCGCCGTCCACAGGTTTAGCTCCTATAATTCACCCCTCCACTTT. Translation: CASSAVHRFSSYNSPLHF.

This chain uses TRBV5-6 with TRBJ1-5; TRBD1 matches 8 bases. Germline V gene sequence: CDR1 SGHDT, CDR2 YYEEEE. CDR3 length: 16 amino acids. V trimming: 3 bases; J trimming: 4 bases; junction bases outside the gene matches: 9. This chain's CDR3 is CASSSRTGRRNQPQHF. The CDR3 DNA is TGTGCCAGCAGCTCGAGGACAGGGAGGCGGAATCAGCCCCAGCATTTT. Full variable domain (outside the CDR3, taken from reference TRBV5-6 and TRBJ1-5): DAGVTQSPTHLIKTRGQQVTLRCSPKSGHDTVSWYQQALGQGPQFIFQYYEEEERQRGNFPDRFSGHQFPNYSSELNVNALLLGDSALYLCASSSRTGRRNQPQHFGDGTRLSIL.

CDR3 residues: CASSLWGPKSNYGYTF. The CDR3 DNA follows: TGTGCCAGCAGCTTGTGGGGGCCCAAAAGCAACTATGGCTACACCTTC. This sequence joins TRBV5-4 and TRBJ1-2; tentatively, D is TRBD1 (6 bases). This CDR3 is 16 amino acids long. Germline V lookup: CDR1 SGHNT, CDR2 YYREEE (reference sequence). The germline V and J ends were trimmed by 1 base and 2 bases, with 15 bases remaining between them.

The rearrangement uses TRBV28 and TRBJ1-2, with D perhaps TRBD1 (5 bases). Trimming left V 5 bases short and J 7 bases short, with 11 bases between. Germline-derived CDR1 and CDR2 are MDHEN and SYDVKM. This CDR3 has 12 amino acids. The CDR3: CASSPPGSGYTF. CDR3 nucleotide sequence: TGTGCCAGCAGTCCCCCAGGGTCTGGCTACACCTTC.

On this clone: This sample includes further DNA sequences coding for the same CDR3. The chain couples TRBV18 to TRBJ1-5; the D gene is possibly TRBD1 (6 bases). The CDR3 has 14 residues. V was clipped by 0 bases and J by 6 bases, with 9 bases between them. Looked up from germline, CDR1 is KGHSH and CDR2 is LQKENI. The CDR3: CASSPPGGGQPQHF. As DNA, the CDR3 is TGTGCCAGCTCACCACCAGGGGGAGGTCAGCCCCAGCATTTT.

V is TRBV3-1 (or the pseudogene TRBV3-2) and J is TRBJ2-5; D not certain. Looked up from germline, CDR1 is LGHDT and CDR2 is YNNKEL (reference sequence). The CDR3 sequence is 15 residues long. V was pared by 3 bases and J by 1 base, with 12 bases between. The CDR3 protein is CASSQDRAPQETQYF. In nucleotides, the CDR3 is TGTGCCAGCAGCCAGGATCGGGCCCCCCAAGAGACCCAGTACTTC.

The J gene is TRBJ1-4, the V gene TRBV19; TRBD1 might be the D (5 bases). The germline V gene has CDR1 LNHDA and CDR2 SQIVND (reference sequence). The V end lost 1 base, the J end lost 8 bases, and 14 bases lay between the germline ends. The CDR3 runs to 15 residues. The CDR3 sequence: CASSIGKQAREKLFF. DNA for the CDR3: TGTGCCAGTAGTATAGGGAAACAGGCCAGAGAAAAACTGTTTTTT.

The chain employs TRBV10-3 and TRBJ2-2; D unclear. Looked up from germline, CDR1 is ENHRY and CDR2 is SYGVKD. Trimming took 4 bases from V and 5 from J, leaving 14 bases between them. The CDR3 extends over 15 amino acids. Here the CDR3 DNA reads TGTGCCATCAGTGGCCCCGAAAGGCGGACCGGGGAGCTGTTTTTT. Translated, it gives CAISGPERRTGELFF.

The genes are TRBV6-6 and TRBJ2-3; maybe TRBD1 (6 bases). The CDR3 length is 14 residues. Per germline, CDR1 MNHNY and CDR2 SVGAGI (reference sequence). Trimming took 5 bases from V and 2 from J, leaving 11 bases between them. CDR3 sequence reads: CASSRDIYTDTQYF. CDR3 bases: TGTGCCAGCAGTCGGGACATCTACACAGATACGCAGTATTTT.

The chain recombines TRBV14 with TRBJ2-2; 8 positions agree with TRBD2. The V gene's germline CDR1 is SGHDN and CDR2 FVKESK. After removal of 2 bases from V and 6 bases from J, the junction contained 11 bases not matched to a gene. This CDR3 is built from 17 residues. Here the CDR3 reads CASSQHPAGRGAGELFF. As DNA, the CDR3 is TGTGCCAGCAGCCAACACCCGGCCGGGAGGGGTGCCGGGGAGCTGTTTTTT.

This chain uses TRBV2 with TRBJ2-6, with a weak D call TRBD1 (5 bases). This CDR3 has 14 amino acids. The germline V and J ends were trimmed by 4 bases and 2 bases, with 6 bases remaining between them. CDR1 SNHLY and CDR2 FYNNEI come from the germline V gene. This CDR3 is CASSVGAGANVLTF. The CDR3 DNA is TGTGCCAGCAGTGTAGGGGCTGGGGCCAACGTCCTGACTTTC.

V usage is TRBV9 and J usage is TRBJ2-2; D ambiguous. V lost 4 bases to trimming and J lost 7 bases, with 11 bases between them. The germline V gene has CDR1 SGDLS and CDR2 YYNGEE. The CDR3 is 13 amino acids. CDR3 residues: CASSPRVDGELFF. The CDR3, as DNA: TGTGCCAGCAGCCCGAGAGTCGACGGGGAGCTGTTTTTT.

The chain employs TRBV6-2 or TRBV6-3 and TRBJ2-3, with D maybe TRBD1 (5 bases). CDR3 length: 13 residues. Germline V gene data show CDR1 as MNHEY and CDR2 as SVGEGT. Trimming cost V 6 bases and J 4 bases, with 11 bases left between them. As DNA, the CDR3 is TGTGCCAGCAGCCTACAGGCCTCAGATACGCAGTATTTT. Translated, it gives CASSLQASDTQYF.

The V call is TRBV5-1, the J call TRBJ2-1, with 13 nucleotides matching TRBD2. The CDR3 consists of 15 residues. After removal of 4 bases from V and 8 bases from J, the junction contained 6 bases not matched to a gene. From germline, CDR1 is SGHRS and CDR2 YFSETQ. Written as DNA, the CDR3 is TGCGCCAGCAGCGCCGGACTAGCGGGAGTCGATGAGCAGTTCTTC. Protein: CASSAGLAGVDEQFF. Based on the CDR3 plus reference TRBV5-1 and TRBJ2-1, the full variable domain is KAGVTQTPRYLIKTRGQQVTLSCSPISGHRSVSWYQQTPGQGLQFLFEYFSETQRNKGNFPGRFSGRQFSNSRSEMNVSTLELGDSALYLCASSAGLAGVDEQFFGPGTRLTVL.

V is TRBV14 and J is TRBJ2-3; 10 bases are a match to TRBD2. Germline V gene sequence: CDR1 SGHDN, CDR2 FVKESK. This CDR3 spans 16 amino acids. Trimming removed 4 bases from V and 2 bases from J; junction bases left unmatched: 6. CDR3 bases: TGTGCCAGCAGCCCCCTAGCGGGGGACCACACAGATACGCAGTATTTT. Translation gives CASSPLAGDHTDTQYF.

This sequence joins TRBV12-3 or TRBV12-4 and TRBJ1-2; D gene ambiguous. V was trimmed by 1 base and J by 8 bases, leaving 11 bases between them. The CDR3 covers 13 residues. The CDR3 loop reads CASSLVGARGYTF. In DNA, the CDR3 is TGTGCCAGCAGTTTAGTAGGAGCGAGGGGCTACACCTTC.

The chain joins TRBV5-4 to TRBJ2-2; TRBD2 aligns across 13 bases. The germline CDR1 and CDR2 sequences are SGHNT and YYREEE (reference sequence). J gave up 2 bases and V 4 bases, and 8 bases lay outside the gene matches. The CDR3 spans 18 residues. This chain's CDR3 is CASSRPGTSGTNTGELFF. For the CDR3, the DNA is TGTGCCAGCAGCCGTCCCGGGACTAGCGGGACCAACACCGGGGAGCTGTTTTTT.

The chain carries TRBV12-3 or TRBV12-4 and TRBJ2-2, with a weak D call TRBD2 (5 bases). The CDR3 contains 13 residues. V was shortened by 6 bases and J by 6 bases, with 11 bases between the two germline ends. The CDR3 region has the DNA TGTGCCAGCAGCACACGCGGGTCCGGGGAGCTGTTTTTT. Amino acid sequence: CASSTRGSGELFF.

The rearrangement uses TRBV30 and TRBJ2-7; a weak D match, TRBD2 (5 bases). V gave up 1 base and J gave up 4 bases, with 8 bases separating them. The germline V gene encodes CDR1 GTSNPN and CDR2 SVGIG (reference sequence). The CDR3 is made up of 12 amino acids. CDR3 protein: CAWSGGGYEQYF. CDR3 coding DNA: TGTGCCTGGAGTGGTGGCGGGTACGAGCAGTACTTC.

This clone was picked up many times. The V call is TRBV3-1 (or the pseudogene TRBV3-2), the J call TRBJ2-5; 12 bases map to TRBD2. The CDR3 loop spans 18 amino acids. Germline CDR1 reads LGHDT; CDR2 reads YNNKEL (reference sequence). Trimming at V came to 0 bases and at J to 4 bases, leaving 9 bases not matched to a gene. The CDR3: CASSQDPALAGGRETQYF. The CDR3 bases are TGTGCCAGCAGCCAAGATCCCGCCCTAGCGGGGGGGAGAGAGACCCAGTACTTC.

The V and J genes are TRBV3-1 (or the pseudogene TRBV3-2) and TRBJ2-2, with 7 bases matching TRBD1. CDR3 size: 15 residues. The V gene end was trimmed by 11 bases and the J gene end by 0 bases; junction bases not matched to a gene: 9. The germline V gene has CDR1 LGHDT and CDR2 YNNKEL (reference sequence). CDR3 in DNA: TGTGCCGCCACTAAGGGGGCCGCGAACACCGGGGAGCTGTTTTTT. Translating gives CAATKGAANTGELFF.

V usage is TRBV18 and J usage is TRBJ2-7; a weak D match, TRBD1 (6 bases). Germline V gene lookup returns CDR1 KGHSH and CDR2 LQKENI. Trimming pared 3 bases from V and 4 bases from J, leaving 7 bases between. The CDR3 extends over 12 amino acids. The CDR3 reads CASSPDRYEQYF. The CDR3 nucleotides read TGTGCCAGCTCACCGGACAGATACGAGCAGTACTTC.

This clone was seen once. CDR3 sequence: CAWIMGPNYGYTF. The DNA of the CDR3 is TGTGCCTGGATTATGGGTCCTAACTATGGCTACACCTTC. J is TRBJ1-2 and V is TRBV30; D call uncertain. Germline V gives CDR1 GTSNPN, CDR2 SVGIG (reference sequence). Trimming pared 4 bases from V and 0 bases from J, leaving 9 bases between. The CDR3 has 13 amino acids.

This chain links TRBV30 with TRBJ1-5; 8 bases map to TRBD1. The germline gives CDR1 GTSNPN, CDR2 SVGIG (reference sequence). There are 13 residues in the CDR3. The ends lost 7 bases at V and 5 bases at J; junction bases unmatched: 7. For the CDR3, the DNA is TGTGCCTCCAGGGACAGGTACGATCAGCCCCAGCATTTT. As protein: CASRDRYDQPQHF. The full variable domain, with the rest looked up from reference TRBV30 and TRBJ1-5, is SQTIHQWPATLVQPVGSPLSLECTVEGTSNPNLYWYRQAAGRGLQLLFYSVGIGQISSEVPQNLSASRPQDRQFILSSKKLLLSDSGFYLCASRDRYDQPQHFGDGTRLSIL.

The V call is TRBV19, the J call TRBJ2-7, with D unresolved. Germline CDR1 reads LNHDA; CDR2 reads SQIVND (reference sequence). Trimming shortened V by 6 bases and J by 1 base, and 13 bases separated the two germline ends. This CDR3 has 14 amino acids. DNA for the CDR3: TGTGCCAGTAGGCCGGGCCCTTCTTCCTACGAGCAGTACTTC. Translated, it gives CASRPGPSSYEQYF.

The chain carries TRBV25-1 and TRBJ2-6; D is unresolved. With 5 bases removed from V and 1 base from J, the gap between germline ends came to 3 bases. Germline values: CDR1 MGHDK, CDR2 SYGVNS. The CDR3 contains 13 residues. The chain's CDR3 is CASSWSGANVLTF. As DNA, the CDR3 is TGTGCCAGCAGTTGGTCTGGGGCCAACGTCCTGACTTTC.

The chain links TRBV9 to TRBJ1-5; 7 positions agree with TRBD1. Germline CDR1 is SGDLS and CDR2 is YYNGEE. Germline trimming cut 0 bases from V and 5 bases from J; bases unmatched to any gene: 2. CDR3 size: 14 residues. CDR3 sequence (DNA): TGTGCCAGCAGCGTAGCCGGGACAGATCAGCCCCAGCATTTT. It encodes CASSVAGTDQPQHF.

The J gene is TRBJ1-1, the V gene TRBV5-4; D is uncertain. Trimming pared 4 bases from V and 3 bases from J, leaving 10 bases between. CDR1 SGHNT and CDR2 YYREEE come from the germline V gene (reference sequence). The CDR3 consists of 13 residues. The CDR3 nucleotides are TGTGCCAGCAGCCCGCTAAGCGACACTGAAGCTTTCTTT. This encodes CASSPLSDTEAFF.